The clone carrying this T cell receptor (beta chain) was detected only a few times. Per the original data handling: Amplified reference gene primers provided the basis for estimating nucleated cell counts. Libraries were prepared by immunoSEQ multiplex PCR; TCRdb keeps only in-frame clonotypes and omits some of them. That table is the source of V, J and clone size, and D and trimming were worked out from the DNA. The table lists some 200,000 clones, around 91% of them singletons, with 4.5% to 5.5% in the top ten. This CDR3 has 15 amino acids. The V gene's germline CDR1 is LGHNT and CDR2 FRNRAP. Trimming cost V 0 bases and J 4 bases, with 10 bases left between them. The sample comes from a study of blood T cell repertoires in COVID-19. Overall study context: Italy, Spain and the United States were the sources of the convalescent and acute COVID-19 samples. PBMCs, B-cell-depleted T cells, or T cells provided the cDNA or gDNA that made up the material.

The source is a woman aged 35 to 49 with acute or convalescent COVID-19. Sequencing was carried out using peripheral blood. This chain joins TRBV12-5 and TRBJ1-5; TRBD1 might be the D (6 bases). The CDR3 DNA follows: TGTGCTAGTGGTTTGGTACTACAGGGTAATCAGCCCCAGCATTTT. Protein: CASGLVLQGNQPQHF.